This TCR beta chain was sequenced for a study of early stage breast cancer tumors. Background on the study: Of around 15 invasive breast tumors, more than nine were hormone receptor-positive, HER2-negative.

The table came from immunoSEQ multiplex PCR; TCRdb's copy has only in-frame clones and leaves some out. The sample shows more than 13,000 clones, 79% of them seen only once. The study's findings and limits: Tumor and normal breast were distinguished via blood comparison in most of the 16 patients.

Normal breast often needed roughly 100-310 mg of tissue for enough DNA. Note on this clone: Its antigen remains unidentified.

The J segment lost 6 bases and the V segment lost 2 bases, leaving 5 bases of the junction unmatched. The CDR3 spans 15 residues. The germline gives CDR1 LNHDA, CDR2 SQIVND (reference sequence). This clonotype was obtained from a person aged 45-60 years with breast cancer. The gene calls are TRBV19 and TRBJ1-5; 9 bases match TRBD1. The sample taken for sequencing was normal breast tissue next to the tumor. The CDR3 sequence is CASSIQQGAVQPQHF. In nucleotides, the CDR3 is TGTGCCAGTAGTATACAACAGGGGGCAGTTCAGCCCCAGCATTTT.